This is a list of T cell receptor beta chains from one sample in a study of OX40 agonist ivuxolimab in advanced cancers. This table comes from immunoSEQ multiplex PCR, and its TCRdb copy is limited to in-frame clones, with some not included. The sample contains about 58,000 clones, approximately 89% of which appear only once. This sample comprised CD4+ or CD8+ T cells sorted from blood, obtained in a trial of the OX40 agonist ivuxolimab. These receptors originate from an adult with an advanced solid tumor such as melanoma, head and neck, liver or kidney cancer. The CDR3 runs from the conserved cysteine through the conserved F or W. The D gene is left open where the match is weak. Clone size is shown for a subset of rows, as once, few, many or a class of expanded clone.

size	V	J	D	CDR3	DNA
NA	TRBV7-9	TRBJ2-3	TRBD2	CASSLGLAGTDTQYF	TGTGCCAGCAGCTTGGGACTAGCGGGCACAGATACGCAGTATTTT
once	TRBV6-5	TRBJ2-7	TRBD2	CASSLLAVSSYEQYF	TGTGCCAGCAGTTTACTAGCGGTAAGCTCCTACGAGCAGTACTTC
NA	TRBV6-5	TRBJ2-1	TRBD2	CASSYPPGLGDNEQFF	TGTGCCAGCAGTTATCCCCCGGGACTAGGCGACAATGAGCAGTTCTTC
NA	TRBV7-2	TRBJ2-7	TRBD1	CASSFGGTGAREQYF	TGTGCCAGCAGCTTCGGCGGGACAGGGGCCCGCGAGCAGTACTTC
NA	TRBV4-1	TRBJ2-2	TRBD1	CASSRSGQGTGELFF	TGCGCCAGCAGCCGCTCGGGACAGGGGACCGGGGAGCTGTTTTTT
NA	TRBV2	TRBJ1-3	NA	CASSETEQLSGNTIYF	TGTGCCAGCAGTGAAACAGAGCAACTATCTGGAAACACCATATATTTT
NA	TRBV5-1	TRBJ1-4	NA	CASSPEGKPREKLFF	TGCGCCAGCAGCCCTGAAGGGAAGCCGAGGGAAAAACTGTTTTTT
NA	TRBV6-5	TRBJ1-2	NA	CASSSGTLHGYTF	TGTGCCAGCAGTTCCGGGACTCTGCATGGCTACACCTTC
NA	TRBV5-1	TRBJ1-3	TRBD1	CASSLNDRTGGSNTIYF	TGCGCCAGCAGCTTGAATGACAGGACAGGAGGATCAAACACCATATATTTT
NA	TRBV6-1	TRBJ2-5	NA	CASSTQGRETQYF	TGTGCCAGCAGTACACAGGGTCGGGAGACCCAGTACTTC
NA	TRBV11-3	TRBJ2-1	TRBD2	CASSSGTSGGGDNEQFF	TGTGCCAGCAGCTCCGGGACTAGCGGGGGTGGCGACAATGAGCAGTTCTTC
NA	TRBV6-5	TRBJ2-1	NA	CASSYKLAGDEQFF	TGTGCCAGCAGTTACAAACTAGCTGGGGATGAGCAGTTCTTC
NA	TRBV19	TRBJ1-2	NA	CASSIRPARDYGYTF	TGTGCCAGTAGTATAAGGCCCGCCCGGGACTATGGCTACACCTTC
NA	TRBV11-1	TRBJ2-5	TRBD2	CASSPRLAGREETQYF	TGTGCCAGCAGCCCCAGACTAGCGGGACGGGAAGAGACCCAGTACTTC
NA	TRBV5-5	TRBJ2-1	NA	CASSPIPGPGTYNEQFF	TGTGCCAGCAGCCCCATCCCGGGGCCCGGCACGTACAATGAGCAGTTCTTC
NA	TRBV4-3	TRBJ2-2	TRBD1	CATGTGYTGELFF	TGCGCCACCGGGACAGGATACACCGGGGAGCTGTTTTTT
once	TRBV27	TRBJ2-7	TRBD2	CASRGLAGVEQYF	TGTGCCAGCAGAGGACTAGCGGGAGTAGAGCAGTACTTC
NA	TRBV6-5	TRBJ1-2	NA	CASSDSAYGYTF	TGTGCCAGCAGTGACAGTGCCTATGGCTACACCTTC
NA	TRBV5-1	TRBJ1-4	NA	CASSALSTNEKLFF	TGCGCCAGCAGCGCCCTTTCAACTAATGAAAAACTGTTTTTT
NA	TRBV6-6	TRBJ1-5	NA	CASSGGGDNQPQHF	TGTGCCAGCAGCGGAGGGGGGGACAATCAGCCCCAGCATTTT
NA	TRBV5-4	TRBJ2-7	TRBD1	CASSSIGTGGYEQYF	TGTGCCAGCAGCTCTATTGGGACAGGGGGTTACGAGCAGTACTTC
NA	TRBV6-5	TRBJ2-7	NA	CASSSSYRASIVEQYF	TGTGCCAGCAGTTCCTCCTACAGGGCATCTATCGTCGAGCAGTACTTC
NA	TRBV5-1	TRBJ1-3	NA	CASSLSSVSGNTIYF	TGCGCCAGCAGCTTGAGCTCTGTCTCTGGAAACACCATATATTTT
NA	TRBV6-6	TRBJ1-2	NA	CASKDRPSNYGYTF	TGTGCCAGCAAAGACAGGCCCTCTAACTATGGCTACACCTTC
NA	TRBV28	TRBJ2-3	TRBD2	CASKPRTSGKDTQYF	TGTGCCAGCAAACCCCGGACTAGCGGGAAAGATACGCAGTATTTT
NA	TRBV27	TRBJ1-3	NA	CASSTSRGNTIYF	TGTGCCAGCAGCACGTCACGGGGAAACACCATATATTTT